This TCR beta chain was identified in a study of T cell responses to AZD1222 COVID-19 vaccine. Data came from immunoSEQ multiplex PCR; TCRdb stores just in-frame clones and leaves some out. In the table there are about 110,000 clones, more than 70% of which are singletons. V lost 4 bases to trimming and J lost 4 bases, with 8 bases between them. The CDR3 consists of 11 residues. CDR1 GTSNPN and CDR2 SVGIG come from the germline V gene (reference sequence). The rearrangement uses TRBV30 and TRBJ2-7; D ambiguous. The receptor comes from an adult who received the AZD1222 COVID-19 vaccine. Sample: peripheral blood, taken 28 days after the second AZD1222 dose. This chain's CDR3 is CAWISPYEQYF. The CDR3 DNA reads as TGTGCCTGGATCTCCCCATACGAGCAGTACTTC.